A selection of T cell receptor beta chains follows, all from one sample in a study of T cells and copy number aberrations in small-cell lung cancer. The protocol was immunoSEQ multiplex PCR, while the TCRdb copy is restricted to in-frame clones and leaves out a portion. There are approximately 6,600 clones in the sample; 70% to 80% occur only once, and roughly 9.5% lies in the top ten. Material for sequencing was normal tissue next to the tumor. All receptors come from a woman in her 70s with small cell lung cancer. Some clones in this sample may be carry-over from other donors' samples. The CDR3 runs from the conserved cysteine through the conserved F or W. D genes are given only for firm matches. Size is omitted from some rows. Given values are once, few, many or a class for expanded clones.

d_gene | j_gene | abundance | v_gene | CDR3aa | CDR3nt
- | TRBJ1-3 | - | TRBV28 | CASSLRGSQDTIYF | TGTGCCAGCAGTTTGCGAGGGAGCCAGGACACCATATATTTT
- | TRBJ2-3 | once | TRBV7-3 | CASSHGQGLSDTQYF | TGTGCCAGCAGCCACGGGCAGGGATTATCAGATACGCAGTATTTT
TRBD1 | TRBJ2-7 | - | TRBV9 | CASSTRDRAYEQYF | TGTGCCAGCAGCACCCGGGACAGGGCCTACGAGCAGTACTTC
- | TRBJ2-2 | - | TRBV2 | CASSEKTVNGELFF | TGTGCCAGCAGTGAAAAGACGGTTAACGGGGAGCTGTTTTTT
TRBD2 | TRBJ2-1 | - | TRBV19 | CASSISSGREGEQFF | TGTGCCAGTAGTATCAGTAGCGGGAGGGAAGGGGAGCAGTTCTTC
- | TRBJ2-2 | - | TRBV7-2 | CAGAFTQTGELFF | TGTGCCGGCGCCTTTACCCAGACCGGGGAGCTGTTTTTT
- | TRBJ2-1 | - | TRBV18 | CASSPEEEQFF | TGTGCCAGCTCACCTGAGGAAGAGCAGTTCTTC
- | TRBJ1-2 | - | TRBV7-9 | CASSLDLRDYGYTF | TGTGCCAGCAGCTTAGATCTCAGGGACTATGGCTACACCTTC
- | TRBJ1-1 | medium-sized | TRBV27 | CASFPFAGNTEAFF | TGTGCCAGCTTCCCCTTTGCGGGGAACACTGAAGCTTTCTTT
- | TRBJ1-2 | - | TRBV28 | CASNQPGTAYGYTF | TGTGCCAGCAACCAACCGGGGACTGCCTATGGCTACACCTTC
- | TRBJ2-3 | medium-sized | TRBV6-1 | CASSVISGASTDTQYF | TGTGCCAGCAGTGTGATTAGCGGAGCTAGCACAGATACGCAGTATTTT
- | TRBJ1-1 | - | TRBV30 | CAWSQGVSTEAFF | TGTGCCTGGAGTCAGGGTGTGAGCACTGAAGCTTTCTTT
- | TRBJ2-2 | - | TRBV19 | CASKLGRAASASTGELFF | TGTGCCAGTAAACTTGGGCGGGCGGCTAGCGCCTCCACCGGGGAGCTGTTTTTT
TRBD2 | TRBJ2-2 | few | TRBV6-6 | CASSLLAGGAPGELFF | TGTGCCAGCAGTCTACTAGCGGGAGGGGCCCCCGGGGAGCTGTTTTTT
- | TRBJ2-7 | once | TRBV11-1 | CASTWGAPTRIPYEQYF | TGTGCCAGCACCTGGGGGGCCCCGACGAGAATACCCTACGAGCAGTACTTC
- | TRBJ1-2 | - | TRBV6-5 | CASGSANYGYTF | TGTGCCAGCGGGTCCGCTAACTATGGCTACACCTTC
TRBD2 | TRBJ2-7 | - | TRBV7-2 | CASSPFLAGAYEQYF | TGTGCCAGCAGCCCCTTCCTAGCGGGAGCCTACGAGCAGTACTTC
- | TRBJ2-1 | - | TRBV5-1 | CASSFSYNEQFF | TGCGCCAGCAGCTTCTCGTACAATGAGCAGTTCTTC
- | TRBJ2-3 | few | TRBV19 | CASSIQSDTQYF | TGTGCCAGTAGTATCCAGTCAGATACGCAGTATTTT
TRBD2 | TRBJ2-5 | - | TRBV7-9 | CASSLAAGGQETQYF | TGTGCCAGCAGCTTAGCCGCCGGGGGGCAAGAGACCCAGTACTTC
TRBD1 | TRBJ2-7 | - | TRBV6-4 | CASTDRAEQYF | TGTGCCAGCACCGACAGGGCCGAGCAGTATTTC
- | TRBJ2-6 | - | TRBV5-1 | CASFPGSNSGANVLTF | TGCGCCAGCTTCCCCGGGTCCAACTCTGGGGCCAACGTCCTGACTTTC
- | TRBJ2-7 | few | TRBV6-6 | CASSYSDEQYF | TGTGCCAGCAGTTACTCTGACGAGCAGTACTTC
TRBD2 | TRBJ2-3 | - | TRBV11-2 | CATSLAGDTQYF | TGTGCCACTTCGTTAGCGGGAGATACGCAGTATTTT
- | TRBJ2-1 | once | TRBV11-2 | CASSLGRYNEQFF | TGTGCCAGCAGCTTAGGAAGGTACAATGAGCAGTTCTTC
TRBD1 | TRBJ1-2 | - | TRBV19 | CASNSQGAAYGYTF | TGTGCCAGTAACTCACAGGGGGCAGCCTATGGCTACACCTTC
- | TRBJ1-1 | few | TRBV30 | CAWTGLNTEAFF | TGTGCCTGGACAGGTTTGAACACTGAAGCTTTCTTT
- | TRBJ2-5 | - | TRBV10-3 | CAISESGETQYF | TGTGCCATCAGTGAGTCGGGAGAGACCCAGTACTTC
- | TRBJ2-5 | - | TRBV15 | CATSRDLGQGQETQYF | TGTGCCACCAGCAGAGATCTCGGCCAGGGCCAAGAGACCCAGTACTTC
- | TRBJ2-6 | - | TRBV5-1 | CASSPLNEVSGANVLTF | TGCGCCAGCAGTCCCCTTAATGAGGTCTCTGGGGCCAACGTCCTGACTTTC
- | TRBJ2-1 | - | TRBV18 | CASSFLGGREEQFF | TGTGCCAGCTCATTCTTGGGTGGGCGGGAAGAGCAGTTCTTC
- | TRBJ2-3 | - | TRBV10-3 | CAIRIEDLSTDTQYF | TGTGCCATCAGGATAGAGGATTTGAGCACAGATACGCAGTATTTT
TRBD2 | TRBJ2-7 | - | TRBV11-1 | CASSSGLAGVQQYF | TGTGCCAGCAGCTCGGGACTAGCGGGAGTGCAGCAGTACTTC
- | TRBJ2-1 | once | TRBV9 | CASSAPGGTREQFF | TGTGCCAGCAGCGCCCCCGGGGGCACTCGAGAGCAGTTCTTC
- | TRBJ2-5 | - | TRBV7-9 | CASSNLWGGELRETQYF | TGTGCCAGCAGCAACCTATGGGGGGGCGAATTGCGGGAGACCCAGTACTTC
- | TRBJ2-5 | - | TRBV5-1 | CVSSLDVGRFQETQYF | TGCGTCAGCAGCTTGGACGTTGGCCGCTTTCAAGAGACCCAGTACTTC
TRBD2 | TRBJ2-2 | - | TRBV7-2 | CASSLLAGAGELFF | TGTGCCAGCAGCTTGCTAGCGGGAGCCGGGGAGCTGTTTTTT
TRBD2 | TRBJ2-7 | - | TRBV6-1 | CASSAQAGGVGEQYF | TGTGCCAGCAGTGCCCAAGCGGGAGGAGTAGGCGAGCAGTACTTC
- | TRBJ2-7 | - | TRBV2 | CASLAAGHYEQYF | TGTGCCAGCCTTGCGGCGGGCCACTACGAGCAGTACTTC
- | TRBJ1-5 | large | TRBV6-5 | CASRLRVGRDQPQHF | TGTGCCAGCCGCCTTCGGGTAGGGCGAGATCAGCCCCAGCATTTT
- | TRBJ2-2 | - | TRBV4-1 | CASSSLLGAEKNTGELFF | TGCGCCAGCAGCTCCCTACTGGGCGCGGAGAAGAACACCGGGGAGCTGTTTTTT
- | TRBJ2-1 | once | TRBV2 | CASSDRLEQFF | TGTGCCAGCAGTGATCGACTGGAGCAGTTCTTC
TRBD1 | TRBJ2-2 | few | TRBV25-1 | CASSESNRGRPTGELFF | TGTGCCAGCAGTGAATCCAACAGGGGGCGCCCCACCGGGGAGCTGTTTTTT
- | TRBJ2-1 | - | TRBV4-1 | CASSQDSSDGFNEQFF | TGCGCCAGCAGCCAAGATTCTAGCGACGGGTTCAATGAGCAGTTCTTC
- | TRBJ2-2 | - | TRBV9 | CASSLMNTGELFF | TGTGCCAGCAGCTTGATGAACACCGGGGAGCTGTTTTTT
TRBD2 | TRBJ2-4 | - | TRBV4-3 | CASSQDEETSGRLAKNIQYF | TGCGCCAGCAGCCAAGATGAGGAGACTAGCGGGAGACTAGCCAAAAACATTCAGTACTTC
TRBD1 | TRBJ1-4 | few | TRBV28 | CASRVQQGSEKLFF | TGTGCCAGCAGGGTTCAACAGGGGAGTGAAAAACTGTTTTTT
- | TRBJ1-5 | - | TRBV19 | CASSKVGNQPQHF | TGTGCCAGTAGCAAGGTAGGCAATCAGCCCCAGCATTTT
TRBD1 | TRBJ2-7 | few | TRBV19 | CASSMGTGPYEQYF | TGTGCCAGTAGTATGGGGACAGGTCCCTACGAGCAGTACTTC
- | TRBJ2-7 | - | TRBV30 | CAWAQDHEQYF | TGTGCCTGGGCACAGGACCACGAGCAGTACTTC
TRBD1 | TRBJ2-2 | - | TRBV9 | CASSAQPTGAGELFF | TGTGCCAGCAGCGCCCAACCGACAGGGGCCGGGGAGCTGTTTTTT
- | TRBJ2-5 | - | TRBV6-1 | CASTWGIRETQYF | TGTGCCAGCACTTGGGGGATAAGGGAGACCCAGTACTTC